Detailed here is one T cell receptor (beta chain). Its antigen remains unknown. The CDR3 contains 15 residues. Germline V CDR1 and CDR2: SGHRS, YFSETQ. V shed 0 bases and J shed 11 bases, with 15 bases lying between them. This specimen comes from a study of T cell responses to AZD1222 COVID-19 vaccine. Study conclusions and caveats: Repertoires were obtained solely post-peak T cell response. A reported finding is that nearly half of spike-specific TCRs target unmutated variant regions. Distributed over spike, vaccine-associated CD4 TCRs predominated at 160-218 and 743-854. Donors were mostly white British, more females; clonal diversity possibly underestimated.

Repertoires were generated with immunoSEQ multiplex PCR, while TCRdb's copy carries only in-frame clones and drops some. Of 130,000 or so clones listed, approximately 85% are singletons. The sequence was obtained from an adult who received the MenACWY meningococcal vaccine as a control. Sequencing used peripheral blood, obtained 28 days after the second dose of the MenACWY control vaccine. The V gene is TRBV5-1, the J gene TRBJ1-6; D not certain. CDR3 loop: CASSLDRQLGPPLHF. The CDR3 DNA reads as TGCGCCAGCAGCTTGGATCGGCAGTTGGGCCCACCCCTCCACTTT.